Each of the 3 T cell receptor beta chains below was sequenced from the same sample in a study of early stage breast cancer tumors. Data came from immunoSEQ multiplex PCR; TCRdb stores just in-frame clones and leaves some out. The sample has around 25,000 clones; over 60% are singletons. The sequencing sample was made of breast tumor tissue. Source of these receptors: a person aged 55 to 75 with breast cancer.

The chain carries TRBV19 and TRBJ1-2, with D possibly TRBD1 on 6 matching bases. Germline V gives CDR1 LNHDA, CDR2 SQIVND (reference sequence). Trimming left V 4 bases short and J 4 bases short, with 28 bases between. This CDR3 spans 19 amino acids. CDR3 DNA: TGTGCCAGTAGTACACCGACAGGAAGGGGTAGATTAGGCACCTATGGCTACACCTTC. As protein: CASSTPTGRGRLGTYGYTF.

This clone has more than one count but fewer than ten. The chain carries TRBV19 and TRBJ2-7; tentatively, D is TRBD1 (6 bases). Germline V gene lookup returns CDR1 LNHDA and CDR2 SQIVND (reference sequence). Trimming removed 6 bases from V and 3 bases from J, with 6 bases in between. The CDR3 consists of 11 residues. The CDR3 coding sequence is TGTGCCAGTAGACAGGGCTACGAGCAGTACTTC. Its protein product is CASRQGYEQYF.

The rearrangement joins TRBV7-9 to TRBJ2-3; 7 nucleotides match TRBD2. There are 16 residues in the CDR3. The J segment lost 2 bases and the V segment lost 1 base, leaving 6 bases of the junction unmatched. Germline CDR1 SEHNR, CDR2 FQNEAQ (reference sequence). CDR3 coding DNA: TGTGCCAGCAGCTTAGTTGCGGGAGCCACCACAGATACGCAGTATTTT. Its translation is CASSLVAGATTDTQYF.